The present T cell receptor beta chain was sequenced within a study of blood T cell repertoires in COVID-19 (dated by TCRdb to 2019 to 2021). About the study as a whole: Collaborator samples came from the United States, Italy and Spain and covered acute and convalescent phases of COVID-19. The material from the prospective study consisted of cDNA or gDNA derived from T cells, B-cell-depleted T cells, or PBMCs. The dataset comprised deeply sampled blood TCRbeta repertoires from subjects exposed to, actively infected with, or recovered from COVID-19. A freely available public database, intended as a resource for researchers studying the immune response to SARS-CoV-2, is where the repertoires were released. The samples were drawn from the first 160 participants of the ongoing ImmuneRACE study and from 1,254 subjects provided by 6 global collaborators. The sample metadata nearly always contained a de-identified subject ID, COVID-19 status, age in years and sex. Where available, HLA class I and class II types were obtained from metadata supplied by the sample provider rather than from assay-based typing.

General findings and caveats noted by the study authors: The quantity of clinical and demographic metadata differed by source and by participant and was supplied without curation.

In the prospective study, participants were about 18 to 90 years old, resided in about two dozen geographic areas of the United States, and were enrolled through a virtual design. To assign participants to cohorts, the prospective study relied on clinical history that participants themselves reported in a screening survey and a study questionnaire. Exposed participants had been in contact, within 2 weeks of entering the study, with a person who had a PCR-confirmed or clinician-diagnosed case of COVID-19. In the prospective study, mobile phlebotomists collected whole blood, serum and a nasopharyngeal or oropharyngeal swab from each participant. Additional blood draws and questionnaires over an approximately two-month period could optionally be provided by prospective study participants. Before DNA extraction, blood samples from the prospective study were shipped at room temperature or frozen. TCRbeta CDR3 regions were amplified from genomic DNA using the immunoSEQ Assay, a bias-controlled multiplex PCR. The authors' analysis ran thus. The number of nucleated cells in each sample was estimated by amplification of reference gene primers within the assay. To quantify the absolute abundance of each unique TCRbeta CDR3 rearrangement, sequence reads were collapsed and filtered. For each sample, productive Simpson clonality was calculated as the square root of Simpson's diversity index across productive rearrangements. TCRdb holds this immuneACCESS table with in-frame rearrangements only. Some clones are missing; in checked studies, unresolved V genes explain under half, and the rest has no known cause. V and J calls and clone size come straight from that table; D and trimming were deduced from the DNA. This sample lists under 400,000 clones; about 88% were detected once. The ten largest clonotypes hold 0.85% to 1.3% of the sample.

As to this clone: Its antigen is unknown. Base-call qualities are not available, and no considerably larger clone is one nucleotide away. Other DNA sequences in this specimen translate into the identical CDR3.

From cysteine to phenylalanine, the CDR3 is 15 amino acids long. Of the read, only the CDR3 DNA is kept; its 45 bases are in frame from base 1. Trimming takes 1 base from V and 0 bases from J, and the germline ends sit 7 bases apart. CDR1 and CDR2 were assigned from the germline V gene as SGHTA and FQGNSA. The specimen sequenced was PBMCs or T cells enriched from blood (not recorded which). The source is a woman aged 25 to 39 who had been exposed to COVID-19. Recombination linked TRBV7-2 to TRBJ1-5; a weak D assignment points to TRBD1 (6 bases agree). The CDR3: CASSLVQGSNQPQHF. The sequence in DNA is TGTGCCAGCAGCTTAGTACAGGGTAGCAATCAGCCCCAGCATTTT.